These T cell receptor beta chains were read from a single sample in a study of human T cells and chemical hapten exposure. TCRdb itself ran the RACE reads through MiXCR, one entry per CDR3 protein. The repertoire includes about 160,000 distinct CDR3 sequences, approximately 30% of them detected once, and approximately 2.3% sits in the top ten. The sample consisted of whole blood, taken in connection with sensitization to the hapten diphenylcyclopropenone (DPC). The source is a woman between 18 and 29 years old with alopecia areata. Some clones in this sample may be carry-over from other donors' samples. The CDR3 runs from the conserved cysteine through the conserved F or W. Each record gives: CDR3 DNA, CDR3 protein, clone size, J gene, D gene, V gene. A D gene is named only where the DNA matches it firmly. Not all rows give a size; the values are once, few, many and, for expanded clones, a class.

CDR3 DNA: TGCGCCAGCAGCCTAGGGACAGTAATCGTCTACGAGCAGTACTTC; CDR3 protein: CASSLGTVIVYEQYF; clone size: -; J gene: TRBJ2-7; D gene: TRBD1; V gene: TRBV4-3
CDR3 DNA: TGTGCCAGCAGCGTAGAGAGGGGGATGGGGAGGGGAAGCTCCTACAATGAGCAGTTCTTC; CDR3 protein: CASSVERGMGRGSSYNEQFF; clone size: few; J gene: TRBJ2-1; D gene: -; V gene: TRBV7-8
CDR3 DNA: TGTGCCAGCAGTCCACTCCGGGACCAAAGGTTAGAGACCCAGTACTTC; CDR3 protein: CASSPLRDQRLETQYF; clone size: few; J gene: TRBJ2-5; D gene: -; V gene: TRBV3-1
CDR3 DNA: TGTGCCAGCAGTGATACCTTTACCTACGAGCAGTACTTC; CDR3 protein: CASSDTFTYEQYF; clone size: -; J gene: TRBJ2-7; D gene: -; V gene: TRBV2
CDR3 DNA: TGCAGTGCTCCGGGACTAGCGGGAGACAATGAGCAGTTCTTC; CDR3 protein: CSAPGLAGDNEQFF; clone size: -; J gene: TRBJ2-1; D gene: TRBD2; V gene: TRBV20-1
CDR3 DNA: TGTGCCAGCAGTTACTCCGGGACAGGGGCGAATGAGCAGTTCTTC; CDR3 protein: CASSYSGTGANEQFF; clone size: -; J gene: TRBJ2-1; D gene: TRBD1; V gene: TRBV6-2/TRBV6-3
CDR3 DNA: TGCAGCGTTGATAATCCCTACAGGGGGCGCACAGATACGCAGTATTTT; CDR3 protein: CSVDNPYRGRTDTQYF; clone size: -; J gene: TRBJ2-3; D gene: TRBD1; V gene: TRBV29-1
CDR3 DNA: TGTGCCAGCTCACCCCGTCCGAACACTGAAGCTTTCTTT; CDR3 protein: CASSPRPNTEAFF; clone size: many; J gene: TRBJ1-1; D gene: -; V gene: TRBV18
CDR3 DNA: TGTGCCAGCAGCCCCTTTCAGGATGAGCAGTTCTTC; CDR3 protein: CASSPFQDEQFF; clone size: few; J gene: TRBJ2-1; D gene: -; V gene: TRBV7-9
CDR3 DNA: TGCAGCGCGACCAGGGGCTCCTACGAGCAGTACTTC; CDR3 protein: CSATRGSYEQYF; clone size: many; J gene: TRBJ2-7; D gene: -; V gene: TRBV29-1
CDR3 DNA: TGTGCCAGCAGCTTAAGGAGACTCGAGGGAGATACGCAGTATTTT; CDR3 protein: CASSLRRLEGDTQYF; clone size: few; J gene: TRBJ2-3; D gene: -; V gene: TRBV11-1